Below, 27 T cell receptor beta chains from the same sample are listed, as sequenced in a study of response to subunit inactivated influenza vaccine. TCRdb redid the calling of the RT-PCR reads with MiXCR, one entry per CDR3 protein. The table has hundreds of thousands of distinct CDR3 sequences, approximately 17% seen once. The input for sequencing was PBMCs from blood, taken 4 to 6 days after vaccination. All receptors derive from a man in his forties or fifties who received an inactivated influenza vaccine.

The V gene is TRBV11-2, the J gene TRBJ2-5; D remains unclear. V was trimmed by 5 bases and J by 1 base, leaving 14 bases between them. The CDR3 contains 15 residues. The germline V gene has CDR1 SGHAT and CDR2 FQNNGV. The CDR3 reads CASSRRRILQETQYF. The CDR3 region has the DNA TGTGCCAGCAGCCGACGACGGATACTCCAAGAGACCCAGTACTTC.

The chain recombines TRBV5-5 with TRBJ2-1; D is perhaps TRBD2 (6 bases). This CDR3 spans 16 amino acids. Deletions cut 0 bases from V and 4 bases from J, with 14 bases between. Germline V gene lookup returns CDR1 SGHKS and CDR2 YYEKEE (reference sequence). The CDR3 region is CASSLDPGVAYNEQFF. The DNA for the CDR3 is TGTGCCAGCAGCTTGGATCCGGGGGTAGCTTACAATGAGCAGTTCTTC.

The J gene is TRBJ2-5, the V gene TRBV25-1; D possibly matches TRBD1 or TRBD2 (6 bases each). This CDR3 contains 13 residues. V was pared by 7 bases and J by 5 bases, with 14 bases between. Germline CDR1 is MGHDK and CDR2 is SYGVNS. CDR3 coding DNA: TGTGCCAGCACTGCCTTAGGGGGGGAGACCCAGTACTTC. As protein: CASTALGGETQYF.

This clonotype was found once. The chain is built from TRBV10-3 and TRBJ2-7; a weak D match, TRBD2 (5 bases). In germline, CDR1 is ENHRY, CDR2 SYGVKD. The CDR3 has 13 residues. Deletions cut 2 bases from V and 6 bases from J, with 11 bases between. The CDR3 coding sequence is TGTGCCATCAGTGAGAGGCTAGAGGGCGAGCAGTACTTC. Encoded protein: CAISERLEGEQYF.

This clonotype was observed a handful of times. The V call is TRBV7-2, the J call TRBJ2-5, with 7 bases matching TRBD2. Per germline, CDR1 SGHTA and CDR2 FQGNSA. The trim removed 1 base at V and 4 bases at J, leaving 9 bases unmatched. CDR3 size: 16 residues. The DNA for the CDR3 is TGTGCCAGCAGCTTAGTCATAGCGGGCTTGGGAGAGACCCAGTACTTC. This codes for CASSLVIAGLGETQYF.

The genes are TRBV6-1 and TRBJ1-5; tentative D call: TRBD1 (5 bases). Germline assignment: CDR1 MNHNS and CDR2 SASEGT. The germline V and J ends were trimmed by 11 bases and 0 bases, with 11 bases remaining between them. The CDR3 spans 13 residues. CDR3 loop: CAAGGGSNQPQHF. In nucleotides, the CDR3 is TGTGCCGCCGGGGGGGGTAGCAATCAGCCCCAGCATTTT.

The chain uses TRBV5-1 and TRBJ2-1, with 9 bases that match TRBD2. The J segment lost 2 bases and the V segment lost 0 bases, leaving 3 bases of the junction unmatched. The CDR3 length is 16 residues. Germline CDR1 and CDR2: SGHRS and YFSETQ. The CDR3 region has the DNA TGCGCCAGCAGCTTGGGGCGGGGGGGCGCCTACAATGAGCAGTTCTTC. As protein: CASSLGRGGAYNEQFF.

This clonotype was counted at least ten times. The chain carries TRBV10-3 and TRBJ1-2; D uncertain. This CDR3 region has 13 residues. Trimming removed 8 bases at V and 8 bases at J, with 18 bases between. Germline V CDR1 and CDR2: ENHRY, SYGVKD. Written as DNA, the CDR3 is TGTGCCATCGTCTCCTTGCCGGGAGACGGCTACACCTTC. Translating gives CAIVSLPGDGYTF.

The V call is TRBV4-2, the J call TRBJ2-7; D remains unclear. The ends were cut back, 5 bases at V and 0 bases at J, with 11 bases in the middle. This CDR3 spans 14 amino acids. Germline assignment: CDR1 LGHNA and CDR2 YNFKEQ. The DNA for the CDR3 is TGTGCCAGCAGCAACGGGTTGGGCTCCTACGAGCAGTACTTC. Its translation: CASSNGLGSYEQYF.

The CDR3 bases are TGTGCCACCAGCAGAGAAGGGGAATACAATGAGCAGTTCTTC. Its translation is CATSREGEYNEQFF. V is TRBV15 and J is TRBJ2-1, with D tentatively TRBD1 (5 bases). Deletions cut 0 bases from V and 4 bases from J, with 7 bases between. From germline, CDR1 is LNHNV and CDR2 YYDKDF (reference sequence). There are 14 residues in the CDR3.

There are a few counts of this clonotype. The CDR3 loop is CSARRVLGNQPQHF. CDR3 bases: TGCAGTGCTAGACGCGTTCTGGGGAATCAGCCCCAGCATTTT. V gene TRBV20-1 combines with J gene TRBJ1-5, with unresolved D. Looked up from germline, CDR1 is DFQATT and CDR2 is SNEGSKA (reference sequence). Trimming took off 2 bases at V and 4 bases at J, with 12 bases between the two ends. There are 14 residues in the CDR3.

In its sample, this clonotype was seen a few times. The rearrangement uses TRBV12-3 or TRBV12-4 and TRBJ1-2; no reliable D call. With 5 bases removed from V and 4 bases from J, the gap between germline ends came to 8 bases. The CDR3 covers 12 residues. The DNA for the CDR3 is TGTGCCAGCAGTATGACGAGCTATGGCTACACCTTC. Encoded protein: CASSMTSYGYTF.

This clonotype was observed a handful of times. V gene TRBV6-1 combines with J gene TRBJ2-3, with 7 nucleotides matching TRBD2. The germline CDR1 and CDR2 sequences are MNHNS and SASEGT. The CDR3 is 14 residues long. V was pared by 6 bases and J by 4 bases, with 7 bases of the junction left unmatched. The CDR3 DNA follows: TGTGCCAGCAGACGAGACCTAGCGGCAGATACGCAGTATTTT. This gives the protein CASRRDLAADTQYF.

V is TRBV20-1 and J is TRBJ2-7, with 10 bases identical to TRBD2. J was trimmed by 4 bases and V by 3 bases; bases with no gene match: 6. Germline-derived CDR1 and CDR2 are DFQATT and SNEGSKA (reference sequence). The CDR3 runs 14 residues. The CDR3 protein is CSASGTSVGYEQYF. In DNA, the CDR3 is TGCAGTGCTAGCGGGACTAGCGTGGGATACGAGCAGTACTTC.

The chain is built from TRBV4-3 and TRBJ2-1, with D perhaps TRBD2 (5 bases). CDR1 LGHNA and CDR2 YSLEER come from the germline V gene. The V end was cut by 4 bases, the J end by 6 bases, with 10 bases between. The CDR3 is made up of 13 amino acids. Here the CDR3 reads CASSRLEGNEQFF. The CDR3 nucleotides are TGCGCCAGCAGCCGTCTTGAGGGCAATGAGCAGTTCTTC.

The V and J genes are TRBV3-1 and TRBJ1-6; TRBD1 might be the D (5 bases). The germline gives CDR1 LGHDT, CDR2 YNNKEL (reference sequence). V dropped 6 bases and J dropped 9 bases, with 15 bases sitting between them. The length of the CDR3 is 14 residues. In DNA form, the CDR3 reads TGTGCCAGCAGTCGGGGGTCCCGGGGTTCACCCCTCCACTTT. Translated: CASSRGSRGSPLHF. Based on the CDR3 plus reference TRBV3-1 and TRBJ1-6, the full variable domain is DTAVSQTPKYLVTQMGNDKSIKCEQNLGHDTMYWYKQDSKKFLKIMFSYNNKELIINETVPNRFSPKSPDKAHLNLHINSLELGDSAVYFCASSRGSRGSPLHFGNGTRLTVT.

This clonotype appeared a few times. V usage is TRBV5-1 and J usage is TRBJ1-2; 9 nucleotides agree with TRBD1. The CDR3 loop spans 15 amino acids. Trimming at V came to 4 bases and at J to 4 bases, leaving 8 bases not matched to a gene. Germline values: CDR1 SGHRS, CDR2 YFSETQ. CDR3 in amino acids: CASSPDRGYGYGYTF. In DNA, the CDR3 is TGCGCCAGCAGCCCCGACAGGGGGTACGGCTATGGCTACACCTTC.

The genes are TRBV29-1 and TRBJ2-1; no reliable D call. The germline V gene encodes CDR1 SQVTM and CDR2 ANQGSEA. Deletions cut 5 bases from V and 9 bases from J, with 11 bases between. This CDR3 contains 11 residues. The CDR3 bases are TGCAGCGTTCAGCCCCTGGGTGAGCAGTTCTTC. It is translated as CSVQPLGEQFF.

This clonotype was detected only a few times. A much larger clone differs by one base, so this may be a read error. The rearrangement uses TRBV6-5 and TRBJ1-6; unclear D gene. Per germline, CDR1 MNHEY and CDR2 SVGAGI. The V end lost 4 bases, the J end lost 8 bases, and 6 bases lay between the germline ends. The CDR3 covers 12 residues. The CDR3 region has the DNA TGTGCCAGCAGTTTCTCTGATTCACCCCTCCACTTT. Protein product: CASSFSDSPLHF.

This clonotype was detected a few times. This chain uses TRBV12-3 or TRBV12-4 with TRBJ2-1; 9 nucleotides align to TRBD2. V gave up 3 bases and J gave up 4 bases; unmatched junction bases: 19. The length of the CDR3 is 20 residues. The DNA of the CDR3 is TGTGCCAGCAGTTTGGCGCGACGGGACGCGGGGGGGTTCCCTTACAATGAGCAGTTCTTC. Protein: CASSLARRDAGGFPYNEQFF.

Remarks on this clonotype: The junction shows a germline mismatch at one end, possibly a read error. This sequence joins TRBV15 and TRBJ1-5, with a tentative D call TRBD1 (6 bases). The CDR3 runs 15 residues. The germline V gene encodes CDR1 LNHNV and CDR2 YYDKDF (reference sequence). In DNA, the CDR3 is TGTGCCACCAGCAGAGACACAGGGAATGGTCAGCCCCAGCGTTTT. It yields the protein CATSRDTGNGQPQRF.

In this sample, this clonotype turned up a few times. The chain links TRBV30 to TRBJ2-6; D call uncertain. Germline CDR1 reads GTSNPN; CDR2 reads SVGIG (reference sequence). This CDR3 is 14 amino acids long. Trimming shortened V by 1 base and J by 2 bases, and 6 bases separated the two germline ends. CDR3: CAWSAQAGANVLTF. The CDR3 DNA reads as TGTGCCTGGAGTGCTCAGGCTGGGGCCAACGTCCTGACTTTC.

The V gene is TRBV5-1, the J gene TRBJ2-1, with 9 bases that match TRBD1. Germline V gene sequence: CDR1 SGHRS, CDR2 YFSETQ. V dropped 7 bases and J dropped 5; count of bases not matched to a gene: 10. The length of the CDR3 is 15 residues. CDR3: CASRAGTGLDNEQFF. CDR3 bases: TGCGCCAGCCGGGCCGGGACAGGGTTAGACAATGAGCAGTTCTTC.

The CDR3 DNA reads TGTGCCAGCAGCTTAGCCCACCAAGAGACCCAGTACTTC. It is translated as CASSLAHQETQYF. The V and J genes are TRBV7-8 and TRBJ2-5; D call uncertain. Trimming took 0 bases from V and 0 from J, leaving 2 bases between them. This CDR3 has 13 amino acids. CDR1 is SGHVS and CDR2 is FQNEAQ in the germline V gene.

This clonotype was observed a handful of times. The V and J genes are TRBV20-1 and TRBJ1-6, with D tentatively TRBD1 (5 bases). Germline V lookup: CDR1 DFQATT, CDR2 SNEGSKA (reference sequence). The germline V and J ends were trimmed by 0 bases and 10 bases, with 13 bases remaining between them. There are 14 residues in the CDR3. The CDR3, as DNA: TGCAGTGCTAGAGATGGGTCTGGGGGATCACCCCTCCACTTT. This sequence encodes CSARDGSGGSPLHF.

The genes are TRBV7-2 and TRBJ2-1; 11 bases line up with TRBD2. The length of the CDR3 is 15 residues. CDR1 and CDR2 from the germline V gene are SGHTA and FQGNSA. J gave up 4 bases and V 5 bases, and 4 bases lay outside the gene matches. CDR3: CASSQLAGEYNEQFF. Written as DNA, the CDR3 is TGTGCCAGCAGCCAACTAGCGGGAGAGTACAATGAGCAGTTCTTC.

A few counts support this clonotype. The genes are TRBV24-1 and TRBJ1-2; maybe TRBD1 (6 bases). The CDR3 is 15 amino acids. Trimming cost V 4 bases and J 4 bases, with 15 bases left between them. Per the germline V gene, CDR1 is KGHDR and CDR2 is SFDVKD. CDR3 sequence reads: CATSEPGQTFYGYTF. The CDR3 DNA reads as TGTGCCACCAGTGAACCCGGACAGACCTTCTATGGCTACACCTTC.